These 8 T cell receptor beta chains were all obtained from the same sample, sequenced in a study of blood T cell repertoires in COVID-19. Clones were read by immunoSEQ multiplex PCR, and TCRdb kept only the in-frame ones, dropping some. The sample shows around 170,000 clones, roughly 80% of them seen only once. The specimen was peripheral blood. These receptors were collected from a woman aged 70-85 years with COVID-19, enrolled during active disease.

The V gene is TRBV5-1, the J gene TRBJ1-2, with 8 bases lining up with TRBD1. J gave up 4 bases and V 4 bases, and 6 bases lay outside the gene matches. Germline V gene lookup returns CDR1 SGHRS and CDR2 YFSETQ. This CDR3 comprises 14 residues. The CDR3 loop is CASSLSGGTYGYTF. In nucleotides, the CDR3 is TGCGCCAGCAGCCTTTCAGGGGGCACCTATGGCTACACCTTC.

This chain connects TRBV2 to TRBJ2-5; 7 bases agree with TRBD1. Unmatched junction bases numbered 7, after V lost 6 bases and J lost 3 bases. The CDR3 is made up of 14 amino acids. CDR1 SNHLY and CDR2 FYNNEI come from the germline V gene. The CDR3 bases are TGTGCCAGCAGCCTACAGGGGAAAGAAGAGACCCAGTACTTC. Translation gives CASSLQGKEETQYF.

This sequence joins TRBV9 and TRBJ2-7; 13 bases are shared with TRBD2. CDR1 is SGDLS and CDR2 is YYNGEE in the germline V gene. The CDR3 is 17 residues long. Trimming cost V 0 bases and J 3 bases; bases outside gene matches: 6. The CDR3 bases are TGTGCCAGCAGCGTAGGGGGGACTAGCGGGGAATACTACGAGCAGTACTTC. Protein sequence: CASSVGGTSGEYYEQYF.

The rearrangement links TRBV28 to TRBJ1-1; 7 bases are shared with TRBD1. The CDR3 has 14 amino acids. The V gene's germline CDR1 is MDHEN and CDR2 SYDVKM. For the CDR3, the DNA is TGTGCTACCGAAAGTCCAGGGGGTTACACTGAAGCTTTCTTT. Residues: CATESPGGYTEAFF.

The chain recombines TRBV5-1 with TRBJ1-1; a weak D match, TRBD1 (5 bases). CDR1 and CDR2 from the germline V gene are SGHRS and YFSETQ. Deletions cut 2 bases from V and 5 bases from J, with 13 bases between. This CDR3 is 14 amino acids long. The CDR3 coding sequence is TGCGCCAGCAGCTTTCACGGTAAGGGGACTGAAGCTTTCTTT. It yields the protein CASSFHGKGTEAFF.

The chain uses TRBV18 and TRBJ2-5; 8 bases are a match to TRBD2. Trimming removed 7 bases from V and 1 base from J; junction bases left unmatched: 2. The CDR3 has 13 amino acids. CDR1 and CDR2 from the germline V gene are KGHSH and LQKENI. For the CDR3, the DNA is TGTGCCAGCTTAGGGACTAGCCAAGAGACCCAGTACTTC. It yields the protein CASLGTSQETQYF. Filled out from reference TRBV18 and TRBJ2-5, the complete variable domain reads NAGVMQNPRHLVRRRGQEARLRCSPMKGHSHVYWYRQLPEEGLKFMVYLQKENIIDESGMPKERFSAEFPKEGPSILRIQQVVRGDSAAYFCASLGTSQETQYFGPGTRLLVL.

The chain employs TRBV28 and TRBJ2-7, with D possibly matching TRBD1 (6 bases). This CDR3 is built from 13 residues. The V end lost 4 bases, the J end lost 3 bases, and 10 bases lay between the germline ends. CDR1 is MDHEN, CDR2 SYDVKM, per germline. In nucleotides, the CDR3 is TGTGCCAGCAGTTCTGACAGGCTCTACGAGCAGTACTTC. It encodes CASSSDRLYEQYF.

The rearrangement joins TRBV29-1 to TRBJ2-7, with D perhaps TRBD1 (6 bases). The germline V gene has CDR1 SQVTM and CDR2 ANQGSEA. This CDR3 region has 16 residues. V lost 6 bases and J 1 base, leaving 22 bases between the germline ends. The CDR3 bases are TGCAGCGTCTCGGGACACTCCCCGTATCGGTCCTACGAGCAGTACTTC. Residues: CSVSGHSPYRSYEQYF.